One and the same sample provided the 16 T cell receptor beta chains below, sequenced in a study of T cell repertoires in cytomegalovirus infection. TCRdb reanalysed the reads using MiXCR and keeps one entry per CDR3 protein. The sample carries 830,000 or so distinct CDR3 sequences, about 31% recorded once. The antigens of these receptors remain unknown. The material was cultured CD8+ T cells from PBMCs, obtained from culture after CMV antigen stimulation. These receptors were taken from a human donor in good health (CMV status not recorded). Some clones in this sample may be carry-over from other donors' samples.

Regarding this clonotype: A junction end diverges from the germline sequence, so it may reflect a read error. The rearrangement links TRBV6-1 to TRBJ2-3, with 7 nucleotides matching TRBD1. CDR1 is MNHNS, CDR2 SASEGT, per germline. The CDR3 has 13 residues. CDR3 nucleotides: TGTGCCAGCAGTGAAGGGGGGACAGTTACGCAGTATTTT. Translation: CASSEGGTVTQYF.

This chain joins TRBV12-3 or TRBV12-4 and TRBJ1-2; a possible D gene is TRBD1 (5 bases). This CDR3 spans 14 amino acids. V lost 5 bases, J lost 8 bases, and 18 bases lay in between. The CDR3 DNA is TGTGCCAGCAGTCCTAGTCCGGGGGTTGTAGGCTACACCTTC. Its translation: CASSPSPGVVGYTF.

This clonotype occurred once. Germline is not matched at one junction end, which may reflect a read error. The chain couples TRBV12-3 or TRBV12-4 to TRBJ2-5; 7 positions match TRBD1. The CDR3 runs 13 residues. The CDR3 nucleotides read TGTGCCAGCAGTTTACAGGGGGAAGAGACCCAGCACTTC. Protein sequence: CASSLQGEETQHF.

The chain links TRBV5-5 to TRBJ2-7; TRBD2 matches at 8 bases. The CDR3 runs 13 residues. The J segment lost 7 bases and the V segment lost 0 bases, leaving 3 bases of the junction unmatched. The germline CDR1 and CDR2 sequences are SGHKS and YYEKEE (reference sequence). CDR3 residues: CASSLAVAGEQYF. The DNA for the CDR3 is TGTGCCAGCAGCTTGGCGGTAGCGGGGGAGCAGTACTTC.

The rearrangement links TRBV7-6 to TRBJ1-4; TRBD1 agrees at 7 bases. Germline V lookup: CDR1 SGHVS, CDR2 FNYEAQ. V gave up 1 base and J gave up 8 bases; unmatched junction bases: 10. The CDR3 is 16 residues long. CDR3 DNA sequence: TGTGCCAGCAGCTTAGGAGTACCCGGGACAGCAGAAAAACTGTTTTTT. Its translation is CASSLGVPGTAEKLFF.

V and J are TRBV2 and TRBJ1-1; D is possibly TRBD1 (5 bases). Germline values: CDR1 SNHLY, CDR2 FYNNEI. Trimming pared 8 bases from V and 10 bases from J, leaving 14 bases between. CDR3 length: 11 amino acids. The DNA of the CDR3 is TGTGCCAGCCGGGACCATAAGGGAGCTTTCTTT. Encoded protein: CASRDHKGAFF.

The sample holds many counts of this clonotype. V and J are TRBV25-1 and TRBJ1-5, with D possibly TRBD1 on 6 matching bases. Germline V gene data show CDR1 as MGHDK and CDR2 as SYGVNS. V was cut by 8 bases and J by 7 bases, with 15 bases left in between. CDR3 length: 13 residues. The CDR3, as DNA: TGTGCCAGCGGAGAGAGGGGGGAGCAGCCCCAGCATTTT. It is translated as CASGERGEQPQHF.

The table lists this clonotype with a few counts. The chain combines TRBV7-9 with TRBJ2-1; no reliable D call. Trimming took off 5 bases at V and 0 bases at J, with 23 bases between the two ends. From germline, CDR1 is SEHNR and CDR2 FQNEAQ (reference sequence). The CDR3 has 19 amino acids. The CDR3 loop reads CASSPNLLTQPISYNEQFF. The CDR3 nucleotides read TGTGCCAGCAGCCCCAACTTGCTAACGCAGCCGATCTCCTACAATGAGCAGTTCTTC.

The CDR3 region has the DNA TGTGCCGGGGGACAGGGGGCTGACAATGAGCAGTTCTTC. It encodes CAGGQGADNEQFF. The J gene is TRBJ2-1, the V gene TRBV11-2, with 12 bases identical to TRBD1. Germline CDR1 is SGHAT and CDR2 is FQNNGV. CDR3 size: 13 residues. J lost 5 bases, V lost 11 bases, and 4 bases had no gene match.

CDR3 sequence: CASSDQSRGANVLTF. CDR3 coding DNA: TGTGCCAGCAGTGACCAATCTCGGGGGGCCAACGTCCTGACTTTC. The V gene is TRBV2, the J gene TRBJ2-6; D ambiguous. The CDR3 runs to 15 residues. Deletions cut 3 bases from V and 4 bases from J, with 10 bases between. CDR1 is SNHLY, CDR2 FYNNEI, per germline. Combining the CDR3 with reference TRBV2 and TRBJ2-6 gives the whole variable domain EPEVTQTPSHQVTQMGQEVILRCVPISNHLYFYWYRQILGQKVEFLVSFYNNEISEKSEIFDDQFSVERPDGSNFTLKIRSTKLEDSAMYFCASSDQSRGANVLTFGAGSRLTVL.

The CDR3 sequence is CASREHRGSPLDTQYF. In DNA, the CDR3 is TGTGCCAGCAGAGAACACCGGGGGAGTCCTCTGGATACGCAGTATTTT. This chain uses TRBV5-4 with TRBJ2-3; D perhaps matches TRBD2 (6 bases). This CDR3 is built from 16 residues. V lost 5 bases and J 6 bases, leaving 22 bases between the germline ends. Germline CDR1 SGHNT, CDR2 YYREEE (reference sequence).

The V gene is TRBV19, the J gene TRBJ1-2; D is possibly TRBD1 (6 bases). Germline CDR1 is LNHDA and CDR2 is SQIVND (reference sequence). Trimming took off 9 bases at V and 8 bases at J, with 22 bases between the two ends. This CDR3 has 14 amino acids. CDR3 nucleotide sequence: TGTGCCAGCGACCACGGGGGCGCCTTGAAGGGCTACACCTTC. This encodes CASDHGGALKGYTF.

The rearrangement joins TRBV7-8 to TRBJ2-5; D is unclear. Germline V gives CDR1 SGHVS, CDR2 FQNEAQ. Deletions cut 3 bases from V and 0 bases from J, with 8 bases between. The CDR3 is made up of 14 amino acids. The CDR3 here is CASSFQRHQETQYF. CDR3 bases: TGTGCCAGCAGCTTTCAAAGACACCAAGAGACCCAGTACTTC.

This chain links TRBV6-6 with TRBJ2-7, with 9 bases matching TRBD1. The ends lost 6 bases at V and 5 bases at J; junction bases unmatched: 5. The length of the CDR3 is 13 residues. Germline V gene data show CDR1 as MNHNY and CDR2 as SVGAGI (reference sequence). The CDR3 sequence is CASRMDRGNEQYF. CDR3 DNA: TGTGCCAGCAGGATGGACAGGGGCAACGAGCAGTACTTC.

This clonotype was recorded a few times. The chain couples TRBV7-3 to TRBJ2-1; D remains ambiguous. Per germline, CDR1 SGHTA and CDR2 FQGTGA. Trimming cost V 1 base and J 7 bases, with 17 bases left between them. The CDR3 consists of 16 residues. CDR3 amino acids: CASSLSTASLSNEQFF. The CDR3 region has the DNA TGTGCCAGCAGCTTAAGTACAGCCTCTTTATCAAATGAGCAGTTCTTC.

The chain links TRBV27 to TRBJ2-1, with D unresolved. The CDR3 covers 13 residues. CDR1 is MNHEY, CDR2 SMNVEV, per germline (reference sequence). V lost 3 bases, J lost 6 bases, and 9 bases lay in between. CDR3 coding DNA: TGTGCCAGCAGTTTTTCCCCCTTCAATGAGCAGTTCTTC. Its protein is CASSFSPFNEQFF.